The 21 T cell receptor beta chains in this list originate from one sample, sequenced in a study of blood T cell repertoires in COVID-19. Produced via immunoSEQ multiplex PCR; TCRdb's table is partial and in-frame only. Here the sample spans 25,000 to 35,000 clones, approximately 85% being singletons. The material sequenced was peripheral blood. The receptors were gathered from a man aged 80 or over with active COVID-19.

This chain joins TRBV7-2 and TRBJ1-2, with D tentatively TRBD1 (5 bases). Germline V gene lookup returns CDR1 SGHTA and CDR2 FQGNSA. CDR3 length: 13 amino acids. The V and J ends lost 3 bases and 4 bases respectively, with 9 bases between them. CDR3 DNA: TGTGCCAGCAGCTTTTGGGGCCTCTATGGCTACACCTTC. Translating it yields CASSFWGLYGYTF.

This chain connects TRBV18 to TRBJ2-7, with 7 bases that match TRBD1. V was clipped by 5 bases and J by 3 bases; unmatched bases: 10. Germline lookup yields CDR1 KGHSH and CDR2 LQKENI. CDR3 length equals 15 residues. The CDR3 coding sequence is TGTGCCAGCTCAACCTTGAGGGACAGTTTCTACGAGCAGTACTTC. It codes for CASSTLRDSFYEQYF.

This clone has just one count. The chain joins TRBV5-1 to TRBJ2-1, with D possibly matching TRBD2 (5 bases). Germline CDR1 SGHRS, CDR2 YFSETQ. Trimming cost V 0 bases and J 0 bases, with 7 bases left between them. CDR3 size: 15 residues. The CDR3 sequence is CASSLVAGSYNEQFF. The CDR3 DNA sequence: TGCGCCAGCAGCTTGGTTGCGGGCTCCTACAATGAGCAGTTCTTC.

This chain joins TRBV28 and TRBJ1-1, with 9 positions matching TRBD1. Germline assignment: CDR1 MDHEN and CDR2 SYDVKM. The CDR3 is made up of 14 amino acids. The trim removed 6 bases at V and 5 bases at J, leaving 7 bases unmatched. The CDR3 DNA reads as TGTGCCAGCAGGGGACAGGGAGGGAGGACTGAAGCTTTCTTT. It yields the protein CASRGQGGRTEAFF.

As regards this clone: The identical CDR3 is also encoded by other nucleotide sequences in the sample. The genes are TRBV7-9 and TRBJ1-4, with 10 bases lining up with TRBD1. J gave up 8 bases and V 5 bases, and 5 bases lay outside the gene matches. The CDR3 has 14 residues. The V gene's germline CDR1 is SEHNR and CDR2 FQNEAQ (reference sequence). The CDR3 reads CASSPGQGSEKLFF. The CDR3 DNA reads as TGTGCCAGCAGCCCGGGACAGGGGAGCGAAAAACTGTTTTTT.

There are a few counts of this clone. The chain has TRBV4-1 and TRBJ2-7; 7 bases are a match to TRBD1. Germline V gene lookup returns CDR1 MGHRA and CDR2 YSYEKL. The V segment lost 0 bases and the J segment 2 bases; nucleotides outside the gene matches: 7. The CDR3 length is 16 residues. The CDR3 protein is CASSQDLQTGTYEQYF. CDR3 bases: TGCGCCAGCAGCCAAGATTTACAGACAGGGACCTACGAGCAGTACTTC.

This sequence joins TRBV3-1 (or the pseudogene TRBV3-2) and TRBJ1-2; TRBD1 matches 8 bases. The CDR3 contains 16 residues. V trimming: 4 bases; J trimming: 0 bases; junction bases outside the gene matches: 7. Germline assignment: CDR1 LGHDT and CDR2 YNNKEL (reference sequence). CDR3 in amino acids: CASSPGTGPANYGYTF. The CDR3 bases are TGTGCCAGCAGCCCCGGGACAGGCCCTGCTAACTATGGCTACACCTTC.

The chain has TRBV10-3 and TRBJ2-3, with 13 bases matching TRBD2. Germline CDR1 is ENHRY and CDR2 is SYGVKD. V trimming: 4 bases; J trimming: 4 bases; junction bases outside the gene matches: 5. This CDR3 region has 16 residues. The CDR3 is CAISVAGTSGADTQYF. The CDR3 nucleotides read TGTGCCATCAGTGTTGCCGGGACTAGCGGGGCAGATACGCAGTATTTT.

This chain joins TRBV7-2 and TRBJ1-5; D gene uncertain. CDR1 and CDR2 from the germline V gene are SGHTA and FQGNSA. The CDR3 has 15 residues. V was pared by 2 bases and J by 6 bases, with 14 bases between. Here the CDR3 reads CASSLRSGGPQPQHF. The DNA of the CDR3 is TGTGCCAGCAGCTTAAGGTCTGGAGGGCCTCAGCCCCAGCATTTT.

CDR3 in amino acids: CASSVGTSGGASDTQYF. The CDR3 DNA follows: TGTGCCAGCAGCGTAGGGACTAGCGGGGGGGCGTCAGATACGCAGTATTTT. The V gene is TRBV9, the J gene TRBJ2-3; 15 bases match TRBD2. The trim removed 0 bases at V and 4 bases at J, leaving 3 bases unmatched. Looked up from germline, CDR1 is SGDLS and CDR2 is YYNGEE. CDR3 length: 17 residues.

V usage is TRBV5-1 and J usage is TRBJ1-5; D unclear. Trimming removed 5 bases at V and 5 bases at J, with 11 bases between. Germline lookup yields CDR1 SGHRS and CDR2 YFSETQ. This CDR3 comprises 13 residues. CDR3 in DNA: TGCGCCAGCAGAGTTGGCAGTGATCAGCCCCAGCATTTT. Its translation: CASRVGSDQPQHF.

The genes are TRBV5-1 and TRBJ1-3; the match to TRBD1 covers 9 bases. The CDR3 is made up of 16 amino acids. CDR1 and CDR2 from the germline V gene are SGHRS and YFSETQ. V dropped 4 bases and J dropped 1; count of bases not matched to a gene: 6. CDR3 loop: CASSRGQGASGNTIYF. CDR3 coding DNA: TGCGCCAGCAGCAGGGGACAGGGAGCATCTGGAAACACCATATATTTT.

This clone was observed a few times. For the CDR3, the DNA is TGTGCCACCTGCTTAAATGGGGAGAACTATGGCTACACCTTC. It yields the protein CATCLNGENYGYTF. This chain uses TRBV28 with TRBJ1-2; D not certain. The CDR3 contains 14 residues. Germline CDR1 reads MDHEN; CDR2 reads SYDVKM. V lost 10 bases and J lost 2, with 17 bases in between.

The table lists this clone with a few counts. The chain carries TRBV2 and TRBJ2-3, with TRBD1 as a possible D gene (5 bases). Germline lookup yields CDR1 SNHLY and CDR2 FYNNEI. V was shortened by 11 bases and J by 2 bases, with 20 bases between the two germline ends. The CDR3 is made up of 15 amino acids. The CDR3 is CAVADFNRYTDTQYF. The DNA of the CDR3 is TGTGCCGTAGCCGATTTTAACAGGTACACAGATACGCAGTATTTT.

The V call is TRBV5-1, the J call TRBJ1-1; 12 bases map to TRBD1. The CDR3 has 14 amino acids. V was clipped by 4 bases and J by 7 bases; unmatched bases: 5. CDR1 is SGHRS and CDR2 is YFSETQ in the germline V gene. As DNA, the CDR3 is TGCGCCAGCAGCCCCGGGACAGGGGGCGGTGAAGCTTTCTTT. It yields the protein CASSPGTGGGEAFF.

The chain is built from TRBV6-5 and TRBJ2-1; TRBD2 matches 8 bases. Germline CDR1 reads MNHEY; CDR2 reads SVGAGI. V was clipped by 9 bases and J by 9 bases; unmatched bases: 16. CDR3 size: 15 residues. CDR3: CASQPLGGAYVEQFF. In DNA, the CDR3 is TGTGCCAGTCAACCCCTCGGGGGGGCCTACGTTGAGCAGTTCTTC.

The chain joins TRBV2 to TRBJ1-5; D might be TRBD1 (6 bases). This CDR3 contains 13 residues. Trimming removed 6 bases from V and 4 bases from J, with 10 bases in between. Germline CDR1 is SNHLY and CDR2 is FYNNEI. The CDR3 DNA reads TGTGCCAGCAGACAGGGCGGGAATCAGCCCCAGCATTTT. Its protein is CASRQGGNQPQHF. Filled out from reference TRBV2 and TRBJ1-5, the complete variable domain reads EPEVTQTPSHQVTQMGQEVILRCVPISNHLYFYWYRQILGQKVEFLVSFYNNEISEKSEIFDDQFSVERPDGSNFTLKIRSTKLEDSAMYFCASRQGGNQPQHFGDGTRLSIL.

The chain has TRBV30 and TRBJ1-4, with D possibly being TRBD1 (5 bases). Per the germline V gene, CDR1 is GTSNPN and CDR2 is SVGIG (reference sequence). With 4 bases removed from V and 5 bases from J, the gap between germline ends came to 17 bases. The CDR3 consists of 15 residues. CDR3 region: CAWINRDGGNEKLFF. The CDR3 bases are TGTGCCTGGATCAACCGGGACGGGGGGAATGAAAAACTGTTTTTT.

The rearrangement uses TRBV10-3 and TRBJ2-7; TRBD1 matches at 10 bases. J lost 5 bases, V lost 2 bases, and 6 bases had no gene match. Germline V gene data show CDR1 as ENHRY and CDR2 as SYGVKD. The CDR3 length is 15 residues. The CDR3 loop is CAISEGDRGQDEQYF. Here the CDR3 DNA reads TGTGCCATCAGTGAGGGGGACAGGGGACAAGACGAGCAGTACTTC.

This clone showed up just a few times. The chain is built from TRBV4-3 and TRBJ1-6; no clear D. Germline values: CDR1 LGHNA, CDR2 YSLEER. The CDR3 loop spans 17 amino acids. Trimming shortened V by 0 bases and J by 0 bases, and 9 bases separated the two germline ends. The CDR3 here is CASSQDLGSSYNSPLHF. The CDR3 DNA is TGCGCCAGCAGCCAAGATCTTGGGAGCTCCTATAATTCACCCCTCCACTTT.

The chain has TRBV19 and TRBJ2-3, with D tentatively TRBD2 (5 bases). Germline CDR1 and CDR2: LNHDA and SQIVND (reference sequence). The CDR3 covers 15 residues. The V gene lost 0 bases and the J gene lost 4 bases, with 11 bases spanning the gap. The CDR3 bases are TGTGCCAGTAGTATAGACAGCCAGGAGGCAGATACGCAGTATTTT. Translated: CASSIDSQEADTQYF. The entire variable domain, with the rest obtained from reference TRBV19 and TRBJ2-3, is as follows: DGGITQSPKYLFRKEGQNVTLSCEQNLNHDAMYWYRQDPGQGLRLIYYSQIVNDFQKGDIAEGYSVSREKKESFPLTVTSAQKNPTAFYLCASSIDSQEADTQYFGPGTRLTVL.